This TCR beta chain was captured in a study of T-cell memory formation after mild COVID-19. In this sample, this clonotype turned up a few times. The ends lost 2 bases at V and 5 bases at J; junction bases unmatched: 6. The V gene's germline CDR1 is SGHRS and CDR2 YFSETQ. This CDR3 has 14 residues. Via MiXCR, TCRdb re-called the 5' RACE reads, giving one row per CDR3 protein. Among approximately 260,000 distinct CDR3 sequences, about 20% were seen once, and the ten largest hold roughly 24%. The TCR sequence derives from a man in his late teens or twenties who had mild COVID-19 (a few samples of this study predate the infection). Cell type and time point are not known. This sequence joins TRBV5-1 and TRBJ1-1; 7 nucleotides match TRBD1. The sequenced sample was PBMCs or a T cell subset sorted from them (not recorded which). CDR3 sequence reads: CASSFRDSGTEAFF. Written as DNA, the CDR3 is TGCGCCAGCAGCTTCCGGGACAGCGGGACTGAAGCTTTCTTT.